These 10 T cell receptor beta chains came from one sample sequenced in a study of early T cells in non-severe SARS-CoV-2 infection. TCRdb processed the 5' RACE reads anew with MiXCR; each CDR3 protein has one entry. The data show around 55,000 distinct CDR3 sequences, 14% to 15% seen once. Sequencing used whole blood, obtained at baseline. These receptors were collected from an adult who was a healthcare worker with PCR-confirmed SARS-CoV-2 infection or an uninfected control (not recorded which).

This clonotype was picked up a small number of times. The chain couples TRBV12-3 or TRBV12-4 to TRBJ2-7, with 7 bases matching TRBD1. With 5 bases clipped from V and 2 bases from J, the junction kept 9 bases outside the gene matches. This CDR3 spans 15 amino acids. DNA for the CDR3: TGTGCCAGCAGTGTGGACAGGCCGATTACCTACGAGCAGTACTTC. Translated: CASSVDRPITYEQYF.

The rearrangement links TRBV5-4 to TRBJ2-6; 7 nucleotides line up with TRBD1. The J segment lost 3 bases and the V segment lost 2 bases, leaving 2 bases of the junction unmatched. This CDR3 has 15 amino acids. Germline-derived CDR1 and CDR2 are SGHNT and YYREEE (reference sequence). CDR3 sequence reads: CASSLDRVGANVLTF. CDR3 nucleotide sequence: TGTGCCAGCAGCTTAGACAGGGTTGGGGCCAACGTCCTGACTTTC.

This chain joins TRBV11-2 and TRBJ2-2; D assignment may be TRBD1 or TRBD2 (5 bases each). Looked up from germline, CDR1 is SGHAT and CDR2 is FQNNGV. CDR3 size: 16 residues. V was clipped by 1 base and J by 6 bases, with 15 bases between them. The CDR3 nucleotides are TGTGCCAGCAGCTTAGTGAGGGGTGGTTCGGCCGGGGAGCTGTTTTTT. Amino acids: CASSLVRGGSAGELFF.

Only a few counts were recorded for this clonotype. V gene TRBV29-1 combines with J gene TRBJ1-1; maybe TRBD1 (5 bases). Germline V gene sequence: CDR1 SQVTM, CDR2 ANQGSEA. Trimming removed 3 bases from V and 0 bases from J, with 8 bases in between. The CDR3 loop spans 13 amino acids. CDR3 sequence (DNA): TGCAGCGTTGAGCGGGGGTTGAACACTGAAGCTTTCTTT. Translating gives CSVERGLNTEAFF.

This clonotype was picked up a small number of times. The chain uses TRBV5-1 and TRBJ1-5, with a weak D call TRBD1 (5 bases). V was cut by 2 bases and J by 1 base, with 10 bases left in between. The germline gives CDR1 SGHRS, CDR2 YFSETQ. The CDR3 has 15 residues. CDR3 sequence (DNA): TGCGCCAGCAGCTTAGGTCGGGGGAGCAATCAGCCCCAGCATTTT. This translates into CASSLGRGSNQPQHF.

In its sample, this clonotype was seen once. This chain connects TRBV18 to TRBJ1-4; D is uncertain. CDR1 is KGHSH, CDR2 LQKENI, per germline. This CDR3 is 14 amino acids long. Trimming shortened V by 2 bases and J by 2 bases, and 6 bases separated the two germline ends. CDR3 coding DNA: TGTGCCAGCTCACCAAGCGGGACTAATGAAAAACTGTTTTTT. Translation: CASSPSGTNEKLFF.

This clonotype was detected ten times or more. The chain joins TRBV20-1 to TRBJ1-5; perhaps TRBD1 as D (5 bases). Between the trimmed V and J ends, which lost 5 bases and 0 bases, there was a span of 14 bases. The CDR3 covers 15 residues. CDR1 is DFQATT, CDR2 SNEGSKA, per germline (reference sequence). This chain's CDR3 is CSAGGTRHSNQPQHF. CDR3 sequence (DNA): TGCAGTGCTGGGGGAACACGGCATAGCAATCAGCCCCAGCATTTT.

This clonotype was detected a few times. V and J are TRBV12-3 or TRBV12-4 and TRBJ2-5; TRBD2 matches at 11 bases. The CDR3 length is 17 residues. After removal of 1 base from V and 5 bases from J, the junction contained 9 bases not matched to a gene. As DNA, the CDR3 is TGTGCCAGCAGTTTAGTCCTAGCGGGAGGTCCCCTGGAGACCCAGTACTTC. It translates to CASSLVLAGGPLETQYF.

This clonotype was counted only a few times. The CDR3 nucleotides read TGTGCCAGCAACCCACTGGGCGGGAGTTACAATGAGCAGTTCTTC. Translation: CASNPLGGSYNEQFF. The chain combines TRBV28 with TRBJ2-1, with 7 positions matching TRBD2. This CDR3 region has 15 residues. V trimming: 7 bases; J trimming: 4 bases; junction bases outside the gene matches: 10. CDR1 MDHEN and CDR2 SYDVKM come from the germline V gene.

The chain carries TRBV20-1 and TRBJ1-6; perhaps TRBD1 as D (5 bases). Germline lookup yields CDR1 DFQATT and CDR2 SNEGSKA (reference sequence). The CDR3 sequence is 14 residues long. The ends were cut back, 3 bases at V and 7 bases at J, with 13 bases in the middle. The CDR3 nucleotides read TGCAGTGCTAGGGGGGAGAGGGCAAATTCACCCCTCCACTTT. It is translated as CSARGERANSPLHF.